The clone carrying this T cell receptor beta chain was observed a handful of times. No antigen is known for it. V was shortened by 2 bases and J by 2 bases, with 7 bases between the two germline ends. CDR1 is MNHEY, CDR2 SVGAGI, per germline. The CDR3 runs 13 residues. The data were obtained in a study of beta chain features in type 1 diabetes. Study-level points and caveats: Individuals with type 1 diabetes displayed fewer insertions and more deletions at VDJ junctions. Comparison showed that naive, central memory and Treg TCRB repertoires appeared more similar among patients than among healthy donors. The influence of HLA type on TCRB rearrangement stayed undetermined.

The isolated RNA, all of it, was reverse transcribed, so expressed TCRB transcripts were what got sequenced. Naive, central memory and regulatory T cell samples averaged about 3.57 million reads. Using immunoSEQ multiplex PCR, the repertoire was profiled, and TCRdb retains in-frame clones only, with some absent. Among about 320,000 clones listed, 14% were seen once. Sequencing was carried out using central memory CD4+ T cells from blood. The clonotype originates from a man aged 25-45 years in good health. The chain carries TRBV6-5 and TRBJ2-7; TRBD1 might be the D (5 bases). In DNA form, the CDR3 reads TGTGCCAGCAGTTACGACAGTACCTACGAGCAGTACGTC. This gives the protein CASSYDSTYEQYV.